Below, 23 T cell receptor beta chains from the same sample are listed, as sequenced in a study of blood T cell repertoires in COVID-19. Only in-frame clones appear in the TCRdb table, and some are missing; sequencing was by immunoSEQ multiplex PCR. The sample includes about 70,000 clones, roughly 80% seen only once; the top ten take roughly a tenth. The sample was peripheral blood. The receptors shown here come from a woman aged 80 or older with acute or convalescent COVID-19.

The chain joins TRBV6-5 to TRBJ1-5, with 8 nucleotides matching TRBD1. V was pared by 10 bases and J by 4 bases, with 9 bases of the junction left unmatched. Germline CDR1 MNHEY, CDR2 SVGAGI. The CDR3 spans 14 residues. In DNA form, the CDR3 reads TGTGCCACCGTTGGACAGGGTAGTAATCAGCCCCAGCATTTT. It encodes CATVGQGSNQPQHF.

The CDR3 nucleotides read TGCGCCAGCAGCCAAGGGGCGGGGGGGAGGTCAGAGACCCAGTACTTC. This gives the protein CASSQGAGGRSETQYF. The chain couples TRBV4-1 to TRBJ2-5; TRBD2 aligns across 9 bases. V dropped 1 base and J dropped 4; count of bases not matched to a gene: 7. In germline, CDR1 is MGHRA, CDR2 YSYEKL. The CDR3 runs 16 residues.

V and J are TRBV19 and TRBJ1-2; the D gene is possibly TRBD1 (5 bases). This CDR3 spans 13 amino acids. Germline V gene data show CDR1 as LNHDA and CDR2 as SQIVND (reference sequence). Trimming left V 4 bases short and J 1 base short, with 7 bases between. Here the CDR3 reads CASSRQGNYGYTF. The CDR3 coding sequence is TGTGCCAGTAGTAGGCAGGGTAACTATGGCTACACCTTC.

The chain combines TRBV5-4 with TRBJ1-2, with 8 positions matching TRBD1. The germline gives CDR1 SGHNT, CDR2 YYREEE (reference sequence). The CDR3 runs 13 residues. V lost 2 bases, J lost 6 bases, and 3 bases stayed unmatched. The CDR3 DNA reads as TGTGCCAGCAGCTTCAGGGACAGGCATGGCTACACCTTC. It translates to CASSFRDRHGYTF.

This clone was seen a few times. The chain uses TRBV6-5 and TRBJ2-7, with TRBD1 matching over 7 bases. The CDR3 extends over 14 amino acids. V lost 6 bases to trimming and J lost 1 base; unmatched junction nucleotides: 6. The germline CDR1 and CDR2 sequences are MNHEY and SVGAGI. The CDR3 bases are TGTGCCAGCAGGCGACAGGGAAGGTCCTACGAGCAGTACTTC. This sequence encodes CASRRQGRSYEQYF.

The chain joins TRBV6-8 to TRBJ2-3, with 11 bases matching TRBD2. V shed 4 bases and J 3 bases; nucleotides not matched to a gene: 12. CDR1 and CDR2 from the germline V gene are MNHGY and SAAAGT. This CDR3 is 18 amino acids long. The CDR3: CASSSLAGGRIQTDTQYF. As DNA, the CDR3 is TGTGCCAGCAGTTCCTTAGCGGGGGGGCGAATCCAAACAGATACGCAGTATTTT.

The chain employs TRBV19 and TRBJ1-5; 8 bases fit TRBD1. Looked up from germline, CDR1 is LNHDA and CDR2 is SQIVND (reference sequence). CDR3 size: 12 residues. Trimming took 6 bases from V and 11 from J; bases not matched to a gene: 6. CDR3 amino acids: CASREDRATQHF. DNA for the CDR3: TGTGCCAGTAGAGAGGACAGGGCGACCCAGCATTTT. Based on the CDR3 plus reference TRBV19 and TRBJ1-5, the full variable domain is DGGITQSPKYLFRKEGQNVTLSCEQNLNHDAMYWYRQDPGQGLRLIYYSQIVNDFQKGDIAEGYSVSREKKESFPLTVTSAQKNPTAFYLCASREDRATQHFGDGTRLSIL.

This chain uses TRBV5-5 with TRBJ1-5; 10 bases are shared with TRBD1. This CDR3 has 18 amino acids. The germline CDR1 and CDR2 sequences are SGHKS and YYEKEE (reference sequence). Germline trimming cut 2 bases from V and 0 bases from J; bases unmatched to any gene: 8. CDR3 nucleotides: TGTGCCAGCAGCTTTGCCCGACAGGGGGCTGGTAGCAATCAGCCCCAGCATTTT. It specifies CASSFARQGAGSNQPQHF.

The V gene is TRBV6-6, the J gene TRBJ1-2, with 10 bases fitting TRBD1. Trimming took 7 bases from V and 2 from J; bases not matched to a gene: 7. The CDR3 loop spans 15 amino acids. Germline V gives CDR1 MNHNY, CDR2 SVGAGI (reference sequence). CDR3 sequence reads: CASITTDRGNYGYTF. CDR3 bases: TGTGCCAGCATTACCACGGACAGGGGGAACTATGGCTACACCTTC.

This clone was seen more than once but under ten times. The chain carries TRBV9 and TRBJ2-7; 10 bases map to TRBD1. The CDR3 contains 15 residues. In germline, CDR1 is SGDLS, CDR2 YYNGEE. Germline trimming cut 0 bases from V and 5 bases from J; bases unmatched to any gene: 5. The CDR3 DNA follows: TGTGCCAGCAGCGTAGCTACTGGGACAGGGGACGAGCAGTACTTC. Protein sequence: CASSVATGTGDEQYF.

The chain combines TRBV10-2 with TRBJ1-2; perhaps TRBD1 as D (5 bases). Per germline, CDR1 WSHSY and CDR2 SAAADI. Trimming pared 2 bases from V and 4 bases from J, leaving 11 bases between. The CDR3 runs 14 residues. CDR3 nucleotide sequence: TGCGCCAGCAGTGAGCCAGGGCAGGCCTATGGCTACACCTTC. Its protein is CASSEPGQAYGYTF.

Only one count was recorded for this clone. The chain has TRBV5-1 and TRBJ2-5; tentative D call: TRBD2 (5 bases). Trimming took off 7 bases at V and 5 bases at J, with 9 bases between the two ends. Germline V gene sequence: CDR1 SGHRS, CDR2 YFSETQ. This CDR3 spans 11 amino acids. The chain's CDR3 is CASRTGETQYF. CDR3 nucleotides: TGCGCCAGCCGGACTGGGGAGACCCAGTACTTC.

The chain uses TRBV7-9 and TRBJ2-1; TRBD1 matches 7 bases. V was pared by 1 base and J by 3 bases, with 9 bases of the junction left unmatched. Germline CDR1 reads SEHNR; CDR2 reads FQNEAQ (reference sequence). This CDR3 comprises 17 residues. The CDR3, as DNA: TGTGCCAGCAGCTTAGGGCCGACAGGGATCCTCTACAATGAGCAGTTCTTC. Its translation: CASSLGPTGILYNEQFF.

This clone was seen only once. The chain links TRBV18 to TRBJ1-2; unclear D gene. V lost 0 bases to trimming and J lost 1 base, with 6 bases between them. Germline V CDR1 and CDR2: KGHSH, LQKENI. The CDR3 extends over 14 amino acids. CDR3 coding DNA: TGTGCCAGCTCACCACCGGTAGTTAACTATGGCTACACCTTC. It encodes CASSPPVVNYGYTF.

This clone was seen only once. Other DNA sequences from this sample encode an identical CDR3 as well. The chain has TRBV18 and TRBJ1-5; maybe TRBD1 (5 bases). Germline lookup yields CDR1 KGHSH and CDR2 LQKENI. CDR3 length: 14 amino acids. Deletions cut 3 bases from V and 3 bases from J, with 9 bases between. CDR3 region: CASSPQGANQPQHF. In nucleotides, the CDR3 is TGTGCCAGCTCACCTCAAGGGGCCAATCAGCCCCAGCATTTT.

This clone was observed once. The rearrangement joins TRBV9 to TRBJ2-7; possible D gene TRBD1, 6 bases. Germline values: CDR1 SGDLS, CDR2 YYNGEE. This CDR3 spans 15 amino acids. V lost 4 bases and J lost 2, with 16 bases in between. This CDR3 reads CASSPRVGGAYEQYF. The CDR3 DNA reads TGTGCCAGCAGCCCCCGGGTAGGGGGAGCCTACGAGCAGTACTTC.

V gene TRBV19 combines with J gene TRBJ2-1; D uncertain. Germline V lookup: CDR1 LNHDA, CDR2 SQIVND (reference sequence). V dropped 5 bases and J dropped 6 bases, with 11 bases sitting between them. There are 13 residues in the CDR3. This chain's CDR3 is CASSATTINEQFF. CDR3 in DNA: TGTGCCAGTAGTGCAACTACTATCAATGAGCAGTTCTTC.

The rearrangement uses TRBV18 and TRBJ2-3; possibly TRBD1 for D (6 bases). The CDR3 extends over 15 amino acids. Germline loops: CDR1 KGHSH, CDR2 LQKENI. Trimming stripped 4 bases from V and 2 bases from J, with 13 bases between. CDR3 amino acids: CASSRPGEYTDTQYF. CDR3 sequence (DNA): TGTGCCAGCTCACGGCCAGGGGAATACACAGATACGCAGTATTTT.

For the CDR3, the DNA is TGTGCCAGCAGCTCCTGGACCGGGACTAGTAAGGATGAGCAGTTCTTC. It yields the protein CASSSWTGTSKDEQFF. The chain recombines TRBV7-8 with TRBJ2-1; 8 nucleotides match TRBD2. Germline CDR1 and CDR2: SGHVS and FQNEAQ. V was clipped by 4 bases and J by 8 bases; unmatched bases: 13. The length of the CDR3 is 16 residues.

This clone has only one observation. The chain has TRBV5-8 and TRBJ2-3, with TRBD1 identical over 7 bases. The CDR3 length is 15 residues. Germline V lookup: CDR1 SGHTS, CDR2 YDEGEE. V lost 4 bases and J lost 3; bases outside the gene matches: 8. The CDR3 DNA sequence: TGTGCCAGCAGCGCACCGGGACAGAGTACAGATACGCAGTATTTT. The encoded protein is CASSAPGQSTDTQYF.

This chain uses TRBV19 with TRBJ1-2, with 9 bases matching TRBD1. Germline CDR1 reads LNHDA; CDR2 reads SQIVND (reference sequence). The CDR3 extends over 18 amino acids. V shed 1 base and J 6 bases; nucleotides not matched to a gene: 15. CDR3 residues: CASSIGPGYRGPVDGYTF. CDR3 in DNA: TGTGCCAGTAGTATAGGCCCCGGATACAGGGGGCCAGTGGATGGCTACACCTTC. Variable domain in full (rest from reference TRBV19 and TRBJ1-2): DGGITQSPKYLFRKEGQNVTLSCEQNLNHDAMYWYRQDPGQGLRLIYYSQIVNDFQKGDIAEGYSVSREKKESFPLTVTSAQKNPTAFYLCASSIGPGYRGPVDGYTFGSGTRLTVV.

The CDR3 spells CASSLLGVVNGYTF. CDR3 DNA: TGTGCCAGCAGCTTACTAGGGGTCGTAAACGGCTACACCTTC. This rearrangement joins TRBV7-9 to TRBJ1-2, with TRBD1 as a possible D gene (5 bases). Germline loops: CDR1 SEHNR, CDR2 FQNEAQ (reference sequence). The ends were cut back, 2 bases at V and 8 bases at J, with 15 bases in the middle. The CDR3 is 14 residues long.

DNA of the CDR3: TGTGCCAGCAGCTTGGTGAGTGATAATTCACCCCTCCACTTT. This translates into CASSLVSDNSPLHF. The V and J genes are TRBV5-6 and TRBJ1-6, with unresolved D. The germline V and J ends were trimmed by 0 bases and 5 bases, with 6 bases remaining between them. Germline-derived CDR1 and CDR2 are SGHDT and YYEEEE. The CDR3 sequence is 14 residues long.